Below are 23 T cell receptor beta chains sequenced from a single sample in a study of cytomegalovirus exposure and HLA in healthy donors (TCRdb year 2017). The method behind the library was the immunoSEQ multiplex PCR assay. A mixture of 60 forward primers for TCR Vbeta segments and 13 reverse primers for TCR Jbeta segments was used in the multiplex PCR. TCRdb took over this immuneACCESS table, retaining in-frame rearrangements with V and J assigned. Such tables are incomplete; in checked studies, under half of the missing clones stem from an unresolved V gene, and the remainder is unexplained. Here the sample has over 120,000 clones; more than 8% occur a single time. 1.8% of the sample is taken by the ten largest. Sequences were obtained from PBMCs. Source of these receptors: a man aged 50 to 59 in good health and CMV-seronegative.

This clone was seen more than once but under ten times. The chain is built from TRBV5-4 and TRBJ1-1; D is ambiguous. Trimming cost V 0 bases and J 4 bases, with 7 bases left between them. The CDR3 loop spans 13 amino acids. Germline V gives CDR1 SGHNT, CDR2 YYREEE (reference sequence). Here the CDR3 reads CASSLGVATEAFF. The CDR3 DNA is TGTGCCAGCAGCTTGGGGGTAGCCACTGAAGCTTTCTTT.

This clone was seen only a few times. The gene calls are TRBV7-9 and TRBJ2-5, with a possible D match to TRBD1 (5 bases). Trimming took 0 bases from V and 0 from J, leaving 8 bases between them. The CDR3 is 15 amino acids. CDR1 and CDR2 from the germline V gene are SEHNR and FQNEAQ (reference sequence). The CDR3 DNA follows: TGTGCCAGCAGCTTAGCAGGACATTACCAAGAGACCCAGTACTTC. It codes for CASSLAGHYQETQYF.

This chain connects TRBV18 to TRBJ2-4, with a weak D call TRBD1 (5 bases). Trimming removed 11 bases at V and 1 base at J, with 15 bases between. The V gene's germline CDR1 is KGHSH and CDR2 LQKENI. This CDR3 has 14 residues. CDR3: CASSGQVAKNIQYF. The CDR3 DNA reads TGTGCCTCCTCAGGGCAGGTCGCCAAAAACATTCAGTACTTC. The full variable domain, completed using reference TRBV18 and TRBJ2-4, is NAGVMQNPRHLVRRRGQEARLRCSPMKGHSHVYWYRQLPEEGLKFMVYLQKENIIDESGMPKERFSAEFPKEGPSILRIQQVVRGDSAAYFCASSGQVAKNIQYFGAGTRLSVL.

This clone has just a few counts. In DNA, the CDR3 is TGTGCCACCCGTGAAAGACTAGCGGCCCAAGAGACCCAGTACTTC. This encodes CATRERLAAQETQYF. This chain uses TRBV19 with TRBJ2-5, with TRBD2 matching over 9 bases. CDR1 is LNHDA, CDR2 SQIVND, per germline (reference sequence). The CDR3 contains 15 residues. V gave up 10 bases and J gave up 1 base; unmatched junction bases: 10.

This clone was observed a handful of times. The chain couples TRBV6-6 to TRBJ1-2, with 9 bases matching TRBD1. V lost 4 bases and J lost 4; bases outside the gene matches: 4. This CDR3 has 14 amino acids. Germline V gene data show CDR1 as MNHNY and CDR2 as SVGAGI (reference sequence). The CDR3 bases are TGTGCCAGCAGTTCGGACAGGGGCATCTATGGCTACACCTTC. It codes for CASSSDRGIYGYTF.

Concerning this clone: The junction departs from germline at one end; a sequencing error may be responsible. V usage is TRBV11-2 and J usage is TRBJ1-5; possibly TRBD1 for D (6 bases). This CDR3 has 15 residues. Germline V gene data show CDR1 as SGHAT and CDR2 as FQNNGV. This CDR3 reads CAGSPRTESNQPQHF. The DNA for the CDR3 is TGTGCCGGCAGCCCCCGGACAGAGAGCAATCAGCCCCAGCATTTT.

The chain links TRBV6-1 to TRBJ2-3; D gene unclear. V dropped 6 bases and J dropped 2 bases, with 6 bases sitting between them. CDR1 is MNHNS, CDR2 SASEGT, per germline. The CDR3 sequence is 12 residues long. The chain's CDR3 is CASRGPTDTQYF. In DNA form, the CDR3 reads TGTGCCAGCAGGGGCCCCACAGATACGCAGTATTTT.

V and J are TRBV10-1 and TRBJ2-3; weak D call: TRBD1 (6 bases). Trimming shortened V by 0 bases and J by 6 bases, and 10 bases separated the two germline ends. The V gene's germline CDR1 is WNHNN and CDR2 SYGVQD (reference sequence). The CDR3 consists of 14 residues. This CDR3 is CASSESSGVDTQYF. The CDR3 coding sequence is TGCGCCAGCAGTGAGTCGTCAGGGGTGGATACGCAGTATTTT.

The sample holds a few counts of this clone. The J gene is TRBJ1-2, the V gene TRBV4-1; D gene unclear. CDR1 and CDR2 (germline): MGHRA, YSYEKL. The CDR3 spans 15 residues. V shed 0 bases and J shed 7 bases, with 15 bases lying between them. The CDR3 loop reads CASSQEIVRAPGYTF. The CDR3, as DNA: TGCGCCAGCAGCCAAGAGATTGTGAGGGCGCCTGGCTACACCTTC.

The genes are TRBV6-5 and TRBJ2-5; D is ambiguous. The V gene's germline CDR1 is MNHEY and CDR2 SVGAGI. The CDR3 is made up of 12 amino acids. The V end lost 6 bases, the J end lost 2 bases, and 7 bases lay between the germline ends. The CDR3 DNA is TGTGCCAGCAGAACAGCTCAAGAGACCCAGTACTTC. The encoded protein is CASRTAQETQYF.

The chain couples TRBV5-1 to TRBJ2-3, with D possibly matching TRBD1 (6 bases). The CDR3 is made up of 15 amino acids. The germline V gene encodes CDR1 SGHRS and CDR2 YFSETQ. The V gene lost 1 base and the J gene lost 3 bases, with 12 bases spanning the gap. The CDR3 is CASSLLQGSTDTQYF. Here the CDR3 DNA reads TGCGCCAGCAGCTTGTTGCAGGGGTCGACAGATACGCAGTATTTT.

This clone was picked up a small number of times. The chain carries TRBV6-1 and TRBJ2-5; 7 nucleotides match TRBD2. Germline CDR1 and CDR2: MNHNS and SASEGT. V shed 1 base, J shed 0 bases, and the junction held 2 bases outside the gene matches. The length of the CDR3 is 15 residues. The CDR3 DNA sequence: TGTGCCAGCAGTGAAGGTAGCGGGTACCAAGAGACCCAGTACTTC. As protein: CASSEGSGYQETQYF.

The V gene is TRBV7-2, the J gene TRBJ2-7, with 7 bases that match TRBD1. This CDR3 has 16 amino acids. Germline assignment: CDR1 SGHTA and CDR2 FQGNSA. V shed 4 bases and J 4 bases; nucleotides not matched to a gene: 13. The CDR3 region has the DNA TGTGCCAGCAGCTGGGTAGGGACAGAACGCCCGTACGAGCAGTACTTC. Translated, it gives CASSWVGTERPYEQYF.

This clone was counted a few times. J is TRBJ2-3 and V is TRBV30; 12 nucleotides match TRBD2. The CDR3 contains 18 residues. The J segment lost 2 bases and the V segment lost 2 bases, leaving 11 bases of the junction unmatched. From germline, CDR1 is GTSNPN and CDR2 SVGIG (reference sequence). The CDR3 here is CAWSSTRWTSGNTDTQYF. The CDR3 nucleotides are TGTGCCTGGAGTTCAACCCGTTGGACTAGCGGGAACACAGATACGCAGTATTTT.

This clone was seen a few times. V usage is TRBV30 and J usage is TRBJ1-2; D ambiguous. Trimming took off 3 bases at V and 1 base at J, with 12 bases between the two ends. Germline CDR1 GTSNPN, CDR2 SVGIG (reference sequence). CDR3 length: 14 residues. The CDR3 protein is CAWSLGHVNYGYTF. CDR3 coding DNA: TGTGCCTGGAGCCTGGGCCACGTTAACTATGGCTACACCTTC. Variable domain in full (rest from reference TRBV30 and TRBJ1-2): SQTIHQWPATLVQPVGSPLSLECTVEGTSNPNLYWYRQAAGRGLQLLFYSVGIGQISSEVPQNLSASRPQDRQFILSSKKLLLSDSGFYLCAWSLGHVNYGYTFGSGTRLTVV.

This clone was detected only a few times. This chain uses TRBV30 with TRBJ2-7, with D maybe TRBD2 (5 bases). This CDR3 contains 12 residues. Germline V gene lookup returns CDR1 GTSNPN and CDR2 SVGIG (reference sequence). Deletions cut 2 bases from V and 5 bases from J, with 10 bases between. CDR3 loop: CAWSFGSNEQYF. CDR3 sequence (DNA): TGTGCCTGGAGTTTTGGGAGTAACGAGCAGTACTTC. The full variable domain, with the rest looked up from reference TRBV30 and TRBJ2-7, is SQTIHQWPATLVQPVGSPLSLECTVEGTSNPNLYWYRQAAGRGLQLLFYSVGIGQISSEVPQNLSASRPQDRQFILSSKKLLLSDSGFYLCAWSFGSNEQYFGPGTRLTVT.

This clone occurred a few times. J is TRBJ1-2 and V is TRBV9, with 7 bases that match TRBD1. There are 14 residues in the CDR3. V trimming: 2 bases; J trimming: 2 bases; junction bases outside the gene matches: 3. The V gene's germline CDR1 is SGDLS and CDR2 YYNGEE. The CDR3 protein is CASSVGTENYGYTF. CDR3 DNA: TGTGCCAGCAGCGTCGGGACAGAAAACTATGGCTACACCTTC.

This clone was counted a few times. The chain couples TRBV4-2 to TRBJ2-2, with 15 positions matching TRBD2. With 4 bases clipped from V and 7 bases from J, the junction kept 7 bases outside the gene matches. The CDR3 runs to 17 residues. Germline V gives CDR1 LGHNA, CDR2 YNFKEQ. DNA for the CDR3: TGTGCCAGCAGCCTTGGACTAGCGGGAGGGCCGAACGGGGAGCTGTTTTTT. Translating gives CASSLGLAGGPNGELFF.

J is TRBJ2-6 and V is TRBV5-1; a weak D match, TRBD1 (6 bases). CDR3 length: 16 amino acids. Germline lookup yields CDR1 SGHRS and CDR2 YFSETQ. The V end was cut by 1 base, the J end by 0 bases, with 8 bases between. CDR3 residues: CASSLKGGSGANVLTF. The CDR3 DNA sequence: TGCGCCAGCAGCTTGAAAGGGGGCTCTGGGGCCAACGTCCTGACTTTC.

In this sample, this clone turned up a few times. The rearrangement uses TRBV4-1 and TRBJ2-1; D remains unclear. Germline values: CDR1 MGHRA, CDR2 YSYEKL. V was cut by 0 bases and J by 6 bases, with 3 bases left in between. This CDR3 is 12 amino acids long. CDR3 coding DNA: TGCGCCAGCAGCCAAGATCTCAATGAGCAGTTCTTC. It encodes CASSQDLNEQFF.

This clone appeared a few times. The chain is built from TRBV12-5 and TRBJ2-1, with 8 positions matching TRBD2. The CDR3 extends over 13 amino acids. CDR1 and CDR2 from the germline V gene are LGHNT and FRNRAP. After removal of 5 bases from V and 9 bases from J, the junction contained 6 bases not matched to a gene. CDR3 residues: CASGPVAGSEQFF. DNA for the CDR3: TGTGCTAGTGGTCCAGTAGCGGGAAGTGAGCAGTTCTTC.

The table lists this clone with a few counts. The chain has TRBV4-1 and TRBJ1-5; D unresolved. CDR1 is MGHRA, CDR2 YSYEKL, per germline. Trimming removed 4 bases from V and 7 bases from J, with 14 bases in between. CDR3 length: 14 residues. The CDR3 coding sequence is TGCGCCAGCAGCCGGTCGGGAGAGGGCCAGCCCCAGCATTTT. This encodes CASSRSGEGQPQHF.

There are a few counts of this clone. The genes are TRBV11-2 and TRBJ2-7; 8 bases line up with TRBD2. Germline CDR1 SGHAT, CDR2 FQNNGV. The CDR3 contains 15 residues. The ends lost 2 bases at V and 6 bases at J; junction bases unmatched: 9. The CDR3 DNA reads TGTGCCAGCAGCTTAAAAGCGGGGGCCCCTATCGAGCAGTACTTC. Translation gives CASSLKAGAPIEQYF.